This T cell receptor beta chain stems from a study of CD8 T cells in ankylosing spondylitis. Study-wide findings and caveats: Characteristic of ankylosing spondylitis blood, it appeared, was a TCR beta motif comprising about eight highly homologous variants. Enrichment of disease-linked clones was reportedly significant in matched ankylosing spondylitis synovial fluid. Those disease-linked clones were CD8+; they were also relatively rare in peripheral blood. Some motif variants were previously reported in reactive arthritis synovial fluid and blood.

Comments on this clonotype: Its antigen is as yet unknown.

Germline V lookup: CDR1 SGDLS, CDR2 YYNGEE. The length of the CDR3 is 15 residues. The germline V and J ends were trimmed by 5 bases and 8 bases, with 20 bases remaining between them. For TCR beta, libraries came from quantitative 5'-RACE with molecular barcodes. TCRdb re-called the 5' RACE reads through MiXCR, storing one row per CDR3 protein. The table includes 670,000 or so distinct CDR3 sequences, 15% to 20% detected once. Sequencing was carried out using blood, either unsorted or a sorted T cell fraction (not recorded which). The sequence was collected from a male donor with ankylosing spondylitis. The chain couples TRBV9 to TRBJ2-1; D perhaps matches TRBD2 (5 bases). The CDR3 DNA is TGTGCCAGCAGTTTACTAGGGTATCACGGCGATGAGCAGTTCTTC. Translated: CASSLLGYHGDEQFF.